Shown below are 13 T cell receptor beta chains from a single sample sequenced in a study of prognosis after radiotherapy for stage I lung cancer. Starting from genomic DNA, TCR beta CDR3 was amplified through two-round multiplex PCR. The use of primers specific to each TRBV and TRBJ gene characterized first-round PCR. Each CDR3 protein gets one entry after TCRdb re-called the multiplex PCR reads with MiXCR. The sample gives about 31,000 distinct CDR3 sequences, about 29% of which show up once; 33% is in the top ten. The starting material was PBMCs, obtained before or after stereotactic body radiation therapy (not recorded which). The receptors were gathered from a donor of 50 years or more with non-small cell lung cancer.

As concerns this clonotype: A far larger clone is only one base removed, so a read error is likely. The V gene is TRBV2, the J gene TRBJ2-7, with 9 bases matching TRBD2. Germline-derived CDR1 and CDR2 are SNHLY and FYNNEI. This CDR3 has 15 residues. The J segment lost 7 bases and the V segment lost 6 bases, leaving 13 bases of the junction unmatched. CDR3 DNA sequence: TGTGCCAGCAGCGCTGGGACTAGCATTGGCAATGAGCAGTACTTC. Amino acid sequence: CASSAGTSIGNEQYF. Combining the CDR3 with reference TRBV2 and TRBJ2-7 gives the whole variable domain EPEVTQTPSHQVTQMGQEVILRCVPISNHLYFYWYRQILGQKVEFLVSFYNNEISEKSEIFDDQFSVERPDGSNFTLKIRSTKLEDSAMYFCASSAGTSIGNEQYFGPGTRLTVT.

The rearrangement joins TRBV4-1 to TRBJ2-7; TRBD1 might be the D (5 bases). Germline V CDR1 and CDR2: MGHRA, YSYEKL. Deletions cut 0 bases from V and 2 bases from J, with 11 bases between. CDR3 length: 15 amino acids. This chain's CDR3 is CASSQDGAGPYEQYF. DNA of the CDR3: TGCGCCAGCAGCCAAGATGGGGCCGGGCCCTACGAGCAGTACTTC.

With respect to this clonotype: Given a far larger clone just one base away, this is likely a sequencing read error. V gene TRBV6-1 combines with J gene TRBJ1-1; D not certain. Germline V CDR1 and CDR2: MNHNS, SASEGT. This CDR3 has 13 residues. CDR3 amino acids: CTSSEGFLTEAFF. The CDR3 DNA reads TGTACCAGCAGTGAGGGCTTTCTCACTGAAGCTTTCTTT.

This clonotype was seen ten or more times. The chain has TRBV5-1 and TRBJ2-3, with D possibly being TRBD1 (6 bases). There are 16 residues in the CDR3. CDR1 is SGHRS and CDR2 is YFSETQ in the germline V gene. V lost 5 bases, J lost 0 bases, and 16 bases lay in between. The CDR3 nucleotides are TGCGCCAGCAGGGGCTACGGGGACATAAGCACAGATACGCAGTATTTT. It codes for CASRGYGDISTDTQYF.

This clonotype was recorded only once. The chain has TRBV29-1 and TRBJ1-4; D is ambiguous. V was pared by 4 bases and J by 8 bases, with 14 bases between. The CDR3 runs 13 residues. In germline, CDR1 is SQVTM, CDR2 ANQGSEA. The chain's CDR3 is CSVGWSSGEKLFF. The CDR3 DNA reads TGCAGCGTTGGGTGGAGCTCCGGGGAAAAACTGTTTTTT.

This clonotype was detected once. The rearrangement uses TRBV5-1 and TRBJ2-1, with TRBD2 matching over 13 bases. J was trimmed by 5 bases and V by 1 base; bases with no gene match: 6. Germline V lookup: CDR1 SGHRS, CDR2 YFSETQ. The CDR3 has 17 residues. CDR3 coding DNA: TGCGCCAGCAGCTTGACTAGCGGGAGGGCTTGGAACAATGAGCAGTTCTTC. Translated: CASSLTSGRAWNNEQFF.

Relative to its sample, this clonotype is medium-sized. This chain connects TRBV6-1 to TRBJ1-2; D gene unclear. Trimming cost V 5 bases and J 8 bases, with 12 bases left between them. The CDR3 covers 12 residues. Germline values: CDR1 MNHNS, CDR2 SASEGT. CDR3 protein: CASSPDMGGYTF. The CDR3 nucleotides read TGTGCCAGCAGTCCCGACATGGGAGGCTACACCTTC.

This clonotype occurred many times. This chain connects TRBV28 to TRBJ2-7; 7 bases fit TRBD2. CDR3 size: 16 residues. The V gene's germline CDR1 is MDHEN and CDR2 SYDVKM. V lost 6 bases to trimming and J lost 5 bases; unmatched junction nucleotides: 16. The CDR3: CASSSQLAPKVNEQYF. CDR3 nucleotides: TGTGCCAGCAGCTCTCAACTAGCGCCAAAGGTCAACGAGCAGTACTTC.

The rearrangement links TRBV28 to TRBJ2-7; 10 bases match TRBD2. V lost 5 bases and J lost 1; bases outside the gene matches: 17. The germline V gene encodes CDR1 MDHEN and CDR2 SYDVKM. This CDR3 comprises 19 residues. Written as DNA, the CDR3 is TGTGCCAGCAGTCTATCTACCGGGACTAGCGTGAGAGTATCCTACGAGCAGTACTTC. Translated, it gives CASSLSTGTSVRVSYEQYF.

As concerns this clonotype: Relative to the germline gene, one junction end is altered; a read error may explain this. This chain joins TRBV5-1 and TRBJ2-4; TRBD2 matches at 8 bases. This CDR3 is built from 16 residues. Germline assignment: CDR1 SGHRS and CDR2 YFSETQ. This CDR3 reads CASSLDAGGGKNIKYF. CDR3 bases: TGCGCCAGCAGCTTGGATGCGGGGGGAGGCAAAAACATTAAGTACTTC.

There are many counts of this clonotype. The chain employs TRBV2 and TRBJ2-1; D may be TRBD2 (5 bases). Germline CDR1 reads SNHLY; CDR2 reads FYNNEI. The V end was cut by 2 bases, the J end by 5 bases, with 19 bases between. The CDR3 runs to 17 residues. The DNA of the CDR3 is TGTGCCAGCAGTGAACTGGCAGAAGTGAGGGTACACAATGAGCAGTTCTTC. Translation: CASSELAEVRVHNEQFF.

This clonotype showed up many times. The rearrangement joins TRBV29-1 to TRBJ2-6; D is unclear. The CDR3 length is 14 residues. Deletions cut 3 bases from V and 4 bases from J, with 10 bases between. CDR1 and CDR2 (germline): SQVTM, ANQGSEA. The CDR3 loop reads CSVEGLRGANVLTF. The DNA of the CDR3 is TGCAGCGTTGAGGGCCTGCGGGGGGCCAACGTCCTGACTTTC. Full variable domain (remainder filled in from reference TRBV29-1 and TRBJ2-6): SAVISQKPSRDICQRGTSLTIQCQVDSQVTMMFWYRQQPGQSLTLIATANQGSEATYESGFVIDKFPISRPNLTFSTLTVSNMSPEDSSIYLCSVEGLRGANVLTFGAGSRLTVL.

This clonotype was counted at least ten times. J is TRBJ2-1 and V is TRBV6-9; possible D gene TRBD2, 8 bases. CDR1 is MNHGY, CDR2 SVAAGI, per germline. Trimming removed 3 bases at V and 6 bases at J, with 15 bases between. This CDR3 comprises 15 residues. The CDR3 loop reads CASSYGRGRVNEQFF. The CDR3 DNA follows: TGTGCCAGCAGTTACGGGAGGGGGCGCGTCAATGAGCAGTTCTTC.